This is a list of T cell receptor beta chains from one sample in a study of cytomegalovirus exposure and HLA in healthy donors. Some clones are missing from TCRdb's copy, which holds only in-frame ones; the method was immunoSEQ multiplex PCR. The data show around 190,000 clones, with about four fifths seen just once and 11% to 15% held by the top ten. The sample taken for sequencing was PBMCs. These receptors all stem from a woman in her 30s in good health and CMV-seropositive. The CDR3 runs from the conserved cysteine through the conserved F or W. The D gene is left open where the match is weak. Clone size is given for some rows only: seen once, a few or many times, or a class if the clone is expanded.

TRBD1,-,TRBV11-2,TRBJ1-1,TGTGCCAGCAGCGAACAACAGGGGAATCAGTTTAGCACTGAAGCTTTCTTT,CASSEQQGNQFSTEAFF
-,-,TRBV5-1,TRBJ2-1,TGCGCCAGCAGCTTGGATCGCGGGCCTTACAATGAGCAGTTCTTC,CASSLDRGPYNEQFF
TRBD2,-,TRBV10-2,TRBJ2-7,TGCGCCAGCAGTGACGGGGGGACCTCCTACGAGCAGTACTTC,CASSDGGTSYEQYF
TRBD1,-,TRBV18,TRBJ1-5,TGTGCCAGCTCTCTTGGGACAGGGCGGCCGGATGGCAATCAGCCCCAGCATTTT,CASSLGTGRPDGNQPQHF
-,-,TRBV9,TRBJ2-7,TGTGCCAGCAGCTCCTCTTGGCCCCCCTACGAGCAGTACTTC,CASSSSWPPYEQYF
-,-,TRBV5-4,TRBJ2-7,TGTGCCAGCAGCTCTGGTGCGGGCTCCTACGAGCAGTACTTC,CASSSGAGSYEQYF
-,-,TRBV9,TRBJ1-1,TGTGCCAGCAGCGTAGAAACGGGGGGCACTGAAGCTTTCTTT,CASSVETGGTEAFF
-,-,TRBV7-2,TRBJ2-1,TGTGCCAGCAGTTTAAATCGCTACAATGAGCAGTTCTTC,CASSLNRYNEQFF
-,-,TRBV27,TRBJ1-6,TGTGCCAGCAGACTGACACTCGATAATTCACCCCTCCACTTT,CASRLTLDNSPLHF
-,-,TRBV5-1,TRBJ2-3,TGCGCCAGCAGCCCTAACAGACCCACAGATACGCAGTATTTT,CASSPNRPTDTQYF
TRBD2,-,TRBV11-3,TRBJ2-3,TGTGCCAGCAGCTTAGTAAGGGCGGGAGCAGATACGCAGTATTTT,CASSLVRAGADTQYF
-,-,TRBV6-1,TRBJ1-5,TGTGCCAGCAGTGAAGGAGTCGAACAGCCCCAGCATTTT,CASSEGVEQPQHF
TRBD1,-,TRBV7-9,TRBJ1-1,TGTGCCAGCAGCCGGGACAGGGTTGTTGTGGAAGCTTTCTTT,CASSRDRVVVEAFF
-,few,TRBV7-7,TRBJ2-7,TGTGCTAGCAGCCGGGGGATAGCCTACGAGCAGTACTTC,CASSRGIAYEQYF
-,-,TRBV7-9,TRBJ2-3,TGTGCCAGCAGCCTAGACAGGCTCACAGATACGCAGTATTTT,CASSLDRLTDTQYF